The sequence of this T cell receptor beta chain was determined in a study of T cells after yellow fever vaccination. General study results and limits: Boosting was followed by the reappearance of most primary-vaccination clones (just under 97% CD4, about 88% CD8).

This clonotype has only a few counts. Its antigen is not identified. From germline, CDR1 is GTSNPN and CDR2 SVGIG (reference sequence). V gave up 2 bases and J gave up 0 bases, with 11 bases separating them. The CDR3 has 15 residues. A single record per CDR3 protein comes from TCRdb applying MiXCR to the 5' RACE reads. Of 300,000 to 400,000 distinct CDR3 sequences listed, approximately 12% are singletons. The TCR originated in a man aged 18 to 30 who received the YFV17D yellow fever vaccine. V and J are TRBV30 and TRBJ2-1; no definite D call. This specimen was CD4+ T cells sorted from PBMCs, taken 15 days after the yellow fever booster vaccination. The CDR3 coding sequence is TGTGCCTGGAGTAGATCCGCCAGCTCCTACAATGAGCAGTTCTTC. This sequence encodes CAWSRSASSYNEQFF.